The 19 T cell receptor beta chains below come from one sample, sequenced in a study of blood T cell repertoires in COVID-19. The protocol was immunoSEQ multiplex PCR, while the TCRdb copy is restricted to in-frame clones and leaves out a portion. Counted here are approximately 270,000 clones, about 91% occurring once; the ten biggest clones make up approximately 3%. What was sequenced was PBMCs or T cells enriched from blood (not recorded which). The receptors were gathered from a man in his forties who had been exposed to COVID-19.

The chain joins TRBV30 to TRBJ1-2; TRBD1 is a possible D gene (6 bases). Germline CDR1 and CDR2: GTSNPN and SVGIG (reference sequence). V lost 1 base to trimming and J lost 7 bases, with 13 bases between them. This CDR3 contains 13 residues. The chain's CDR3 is CAWSETGYGGYTF. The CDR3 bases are TGTGCCTGGAGTGAAACAGGGTATGGTGGCTACACCTTC.

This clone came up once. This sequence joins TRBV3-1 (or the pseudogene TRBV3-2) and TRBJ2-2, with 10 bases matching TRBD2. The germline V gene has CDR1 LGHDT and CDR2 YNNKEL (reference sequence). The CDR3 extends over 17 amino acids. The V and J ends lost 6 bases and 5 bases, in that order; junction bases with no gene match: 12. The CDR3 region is CASREVVAGGGTGELFF. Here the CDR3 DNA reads TGTGCCAGCAGGGAGGTCGTAGCGGGAGGAGGTACCGGGGAGCTGTTTTTT.

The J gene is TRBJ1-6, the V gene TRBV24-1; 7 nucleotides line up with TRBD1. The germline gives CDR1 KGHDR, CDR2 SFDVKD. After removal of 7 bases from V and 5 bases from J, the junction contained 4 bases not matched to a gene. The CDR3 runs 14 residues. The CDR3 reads CATRLGQHNSPLHF. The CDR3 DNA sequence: TGTGCCACCAGACTGGGACAGCATAATTCACCCCTCCACTTT.

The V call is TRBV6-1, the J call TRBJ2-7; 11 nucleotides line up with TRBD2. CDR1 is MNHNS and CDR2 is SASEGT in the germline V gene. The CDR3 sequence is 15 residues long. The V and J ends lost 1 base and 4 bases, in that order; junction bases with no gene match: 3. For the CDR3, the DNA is TGTGCCAGCAGTGAAGGACTAGCGGGATTTTACGAGCAGTACTTC. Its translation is CASSEGLAGFYEQYF.

The CDR3 is CASSLGGGIYEQYF. CDR3 nucleotide sequence: TGTGCCAGCAGCTTGGGCGGGGGTATCTACGAGCAGTACTTC. This chain connects TRBV5-4 to TRBJ2-7, with TRBD2 matching 7 bases. Losses at the gene ends were 0 bases for V and 3 bases for J; bases not matched to a gene: 3. Germline V gene data show CDR1 as SGHNT and CDR2 as YYREEE (reference sequence). The CDR3 runs 14 residues.

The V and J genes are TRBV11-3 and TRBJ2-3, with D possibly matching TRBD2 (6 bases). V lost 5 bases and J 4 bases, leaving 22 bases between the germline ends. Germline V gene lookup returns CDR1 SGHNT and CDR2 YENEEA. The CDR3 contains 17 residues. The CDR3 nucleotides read TGTGCCAGCAGCCTATATGACGGTGAGGAGGGCCCAGATACGCAGTATTTT. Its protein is CASSLYDGEEGPDTQYF.

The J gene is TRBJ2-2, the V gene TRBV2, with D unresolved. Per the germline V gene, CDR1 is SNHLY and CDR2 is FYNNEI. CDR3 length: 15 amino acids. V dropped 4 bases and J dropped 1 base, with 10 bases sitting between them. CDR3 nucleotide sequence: TGTGCCAGCAGTGGACAAACGAGGAACACCGGGGAGCTGTTTTTT. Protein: CASSGQTRNTGELFF.

The DNA of the CDR3 is TGTGCCAGCAGCTTAGCGCGTTGGCTAGCGGGAGTAGGCACCGGGGAGCTGTTTTTT. Encoded protein: CASSLARWLAGVGTGELFF. V is TRBV7-2 and J is TRBJ2-2; 10 bases fit TRBD2. The germline V gene has CDR1 SGHTA and CDR2 FQGNSA. CDR3 length: 19 amino acids. Trimming at V came to 0 bases and at J to 4 bases, leaving 11 bases not matched to a gene.

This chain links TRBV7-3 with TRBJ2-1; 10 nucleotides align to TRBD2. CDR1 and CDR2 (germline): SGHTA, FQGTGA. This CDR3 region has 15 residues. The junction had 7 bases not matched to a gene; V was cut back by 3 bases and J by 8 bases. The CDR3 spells CASSFSSGRVDEQFF. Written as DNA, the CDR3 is TGTGCCAGCAGCTTCTCTAGCGGGAGAGTAGATGAGCAGTTCTTC.

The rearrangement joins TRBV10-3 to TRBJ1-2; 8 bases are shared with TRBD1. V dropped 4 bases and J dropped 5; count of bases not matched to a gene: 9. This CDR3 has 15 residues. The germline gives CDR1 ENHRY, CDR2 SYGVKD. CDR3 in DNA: TGTGCCATCAGTGGAGCACAGGGGGGAGCTTATGGCTACACCTTC. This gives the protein CAISGAQGGAYGYTF.

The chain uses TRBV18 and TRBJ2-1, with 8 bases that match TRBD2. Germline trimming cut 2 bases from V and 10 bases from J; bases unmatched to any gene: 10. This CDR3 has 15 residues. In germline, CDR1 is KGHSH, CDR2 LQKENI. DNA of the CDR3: TGTGCCAGCTCACCAGCCGGGCTTAGCGGGGAAGAGCAGTTCTTC. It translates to CASSPAGLSGEEQFF.

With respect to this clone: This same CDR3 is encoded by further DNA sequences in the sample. The CDR3 protein is CASSSSGGYEQYF. In DNA form, the CDR3 reads TGTGCCAGCAGCTCGTCAGGGGGCTACGAGCAGTACTTC. The rearrangement joins TRBV7-9 to TRBJ2-7; 7 bases fit TRBD1. This CDR3 has 13 amino acids. V trimming: 4 bases; J trimming: 3 bases; junction bases outside the gene matches: 3. CDR1 is SEHNR, CDR2 FQNEAQ, per germline (reference sequence).

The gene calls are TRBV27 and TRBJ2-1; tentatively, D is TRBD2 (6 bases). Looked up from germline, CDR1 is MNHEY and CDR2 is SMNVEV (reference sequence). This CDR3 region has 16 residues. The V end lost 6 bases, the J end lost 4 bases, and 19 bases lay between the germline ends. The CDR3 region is CASRAGYGLIYNEQFF. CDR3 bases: TGTGCCAGCAGGGCCGGTTACGGACTAATTTACAATGAGCAGTTCTTC.

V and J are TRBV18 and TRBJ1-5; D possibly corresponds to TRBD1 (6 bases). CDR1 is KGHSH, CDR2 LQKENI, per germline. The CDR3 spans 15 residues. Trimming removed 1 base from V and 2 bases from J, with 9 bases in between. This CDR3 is CASSPLGTRNQPQHF. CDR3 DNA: TGTGCCAGCTCACCACTCGGGACACGCAATCAGCCCCAGCATTTT.

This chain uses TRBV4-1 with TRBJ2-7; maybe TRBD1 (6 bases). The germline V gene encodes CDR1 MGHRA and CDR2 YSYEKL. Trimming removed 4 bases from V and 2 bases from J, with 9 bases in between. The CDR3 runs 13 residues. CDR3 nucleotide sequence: TGCGCCAGCAGCCGGACAGAGACCTACGAGCAGTACTTC. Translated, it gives CASSRTETYEQYF.

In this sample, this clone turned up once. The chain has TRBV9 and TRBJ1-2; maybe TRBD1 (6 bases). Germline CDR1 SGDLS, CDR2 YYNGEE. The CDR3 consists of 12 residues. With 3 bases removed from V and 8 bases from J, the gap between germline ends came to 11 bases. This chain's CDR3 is CASSGRGSGYTF. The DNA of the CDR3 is TGTGCCAGCAGCGGCAGGGGTTCGGGCTACACCTTC.

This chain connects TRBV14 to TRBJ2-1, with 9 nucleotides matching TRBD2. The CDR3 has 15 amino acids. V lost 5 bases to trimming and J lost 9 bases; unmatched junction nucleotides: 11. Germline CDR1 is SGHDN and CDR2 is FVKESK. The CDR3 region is CASSWGRGRASEQFF. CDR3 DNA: TGTGCCAGCAGCTGGGGGCGCGGGAGGGCAAGTGAGCAGTTCTTC.

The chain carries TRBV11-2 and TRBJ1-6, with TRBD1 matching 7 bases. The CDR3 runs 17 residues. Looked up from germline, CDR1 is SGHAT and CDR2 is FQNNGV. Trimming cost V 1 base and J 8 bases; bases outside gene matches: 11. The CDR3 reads CASSLAPGGGWDSPLHF. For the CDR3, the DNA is TGTGCCAGCAGCTTAGCTCCAGGGGGAGGTTGGGATTCACCCCTCCACTTT.

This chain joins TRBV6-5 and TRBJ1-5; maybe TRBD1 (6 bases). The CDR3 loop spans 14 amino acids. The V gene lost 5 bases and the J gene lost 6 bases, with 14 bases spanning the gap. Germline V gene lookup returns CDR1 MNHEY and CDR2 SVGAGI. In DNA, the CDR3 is TGTGCCAGCAGTCCCACGGGGGGGCGTCAGCCCCAGCATTTT. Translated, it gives CASSPTGGRQPQHF.